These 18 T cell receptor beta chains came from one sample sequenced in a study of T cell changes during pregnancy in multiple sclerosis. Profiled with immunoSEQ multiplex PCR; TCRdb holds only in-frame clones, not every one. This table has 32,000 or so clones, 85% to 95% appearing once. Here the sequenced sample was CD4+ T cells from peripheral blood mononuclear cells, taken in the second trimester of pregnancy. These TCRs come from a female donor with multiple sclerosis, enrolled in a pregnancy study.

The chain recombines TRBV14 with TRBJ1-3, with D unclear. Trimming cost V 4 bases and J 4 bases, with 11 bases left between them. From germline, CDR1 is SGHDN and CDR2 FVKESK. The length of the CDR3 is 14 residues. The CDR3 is CASSLWTGGNTIYF. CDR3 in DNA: TGTGCCAGCAGCCTTTGGACTGGGGGAAACACCATATATTTT.

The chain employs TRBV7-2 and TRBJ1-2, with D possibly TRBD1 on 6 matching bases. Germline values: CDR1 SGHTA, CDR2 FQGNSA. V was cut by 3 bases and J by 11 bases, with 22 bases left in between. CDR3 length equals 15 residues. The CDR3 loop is CASSFLLDSNSEYTF. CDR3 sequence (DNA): TGTGCCAGCAGCTTTTTACTGGACAGCAACAGCGAATACACCTTC.

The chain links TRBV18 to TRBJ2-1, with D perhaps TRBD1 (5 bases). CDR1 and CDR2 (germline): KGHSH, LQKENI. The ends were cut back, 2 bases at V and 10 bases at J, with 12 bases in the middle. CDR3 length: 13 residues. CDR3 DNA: TGTGCCAGCTCACCAGACAGTCTAAGGGAGCAGTTCTTC. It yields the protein CASSPDSLREQFF.

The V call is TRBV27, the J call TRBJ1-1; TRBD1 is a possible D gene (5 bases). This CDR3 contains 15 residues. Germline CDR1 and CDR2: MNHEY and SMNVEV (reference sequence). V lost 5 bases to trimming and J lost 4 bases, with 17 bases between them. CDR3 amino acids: CASSPGGRGFTEAFF. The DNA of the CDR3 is TGTGCCAGCAGTCCCGGGGGTAGGGGATTCACTGAAGCTTTCTTT.

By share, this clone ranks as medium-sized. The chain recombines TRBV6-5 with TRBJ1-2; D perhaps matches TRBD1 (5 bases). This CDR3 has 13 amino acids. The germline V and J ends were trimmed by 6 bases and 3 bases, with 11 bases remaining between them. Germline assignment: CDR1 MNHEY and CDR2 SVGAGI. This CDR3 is CASRRPTDYGYTF. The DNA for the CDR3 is TGTGCCAGCAGACGACCGACAGACTATGGCTACACCTTC.

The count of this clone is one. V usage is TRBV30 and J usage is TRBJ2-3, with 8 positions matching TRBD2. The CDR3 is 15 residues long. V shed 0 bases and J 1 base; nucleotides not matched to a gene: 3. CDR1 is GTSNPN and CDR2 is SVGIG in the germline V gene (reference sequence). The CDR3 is CAWSVRGGGTDTQYF. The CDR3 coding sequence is TGTGCCTGGAGTGTACGGGGGGGAGGCACAGATACGCAGTATTTT.

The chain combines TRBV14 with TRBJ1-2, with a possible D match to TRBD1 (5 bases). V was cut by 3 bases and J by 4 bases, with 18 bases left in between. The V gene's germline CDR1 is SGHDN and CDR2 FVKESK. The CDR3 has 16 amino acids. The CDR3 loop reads CASSHGHAIGVYGYTF. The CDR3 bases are TGTGCCAGCAGCCACGGACACGCTATAGGTGTCTATGGCTACACCTTC.

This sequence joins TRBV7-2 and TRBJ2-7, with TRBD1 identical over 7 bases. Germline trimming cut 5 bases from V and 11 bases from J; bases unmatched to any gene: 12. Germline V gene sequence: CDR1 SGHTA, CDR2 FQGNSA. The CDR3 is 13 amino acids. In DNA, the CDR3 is TGTGCCAGCAGCACTCCCGGGACAGAAAGCAAGTACTTC. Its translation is CASSTPGTESKYF.

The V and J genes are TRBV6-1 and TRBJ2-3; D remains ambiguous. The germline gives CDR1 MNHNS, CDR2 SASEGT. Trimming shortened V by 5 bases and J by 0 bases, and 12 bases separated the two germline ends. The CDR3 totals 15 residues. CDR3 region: CASSLISSSTDTQYF. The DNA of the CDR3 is TGTGCCAGCAGTTTAATATCCTCGAGCACAGATACGCAGTATTTT.

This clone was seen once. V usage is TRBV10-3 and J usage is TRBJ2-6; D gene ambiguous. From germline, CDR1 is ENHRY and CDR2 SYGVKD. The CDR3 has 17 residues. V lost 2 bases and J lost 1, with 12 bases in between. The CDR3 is CAISETLSGSGANVLTF. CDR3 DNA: TGTGCCATCAGTGAGACCCTCTCAGGTTCTGGGGCCAACGTCCTGACTTTC.

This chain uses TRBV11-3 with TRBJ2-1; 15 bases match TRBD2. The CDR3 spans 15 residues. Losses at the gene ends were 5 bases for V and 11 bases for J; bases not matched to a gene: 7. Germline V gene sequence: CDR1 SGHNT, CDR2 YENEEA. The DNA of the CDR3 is TGTGCCAGCAGCCGGACTAGCGGGGGGGTCAGTAAGCAGTTCTTC. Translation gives CASSRTSGGVSKQFF.

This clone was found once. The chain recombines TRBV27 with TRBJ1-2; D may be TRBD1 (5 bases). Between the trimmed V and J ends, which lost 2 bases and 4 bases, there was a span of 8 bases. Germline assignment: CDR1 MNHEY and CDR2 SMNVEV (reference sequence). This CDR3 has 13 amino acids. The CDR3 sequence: CASSLQGGYGYTF. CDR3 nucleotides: TGTGCCAGCAGTTTACAGGGTGGCTATGGCTACACCTTC.

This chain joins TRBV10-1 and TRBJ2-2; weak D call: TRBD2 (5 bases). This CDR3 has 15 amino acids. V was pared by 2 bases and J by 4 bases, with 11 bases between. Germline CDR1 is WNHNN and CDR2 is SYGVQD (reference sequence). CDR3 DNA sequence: TGCGCCAGCAGTGAGAGGCGCGGAGGCACCGGGGAGCTGTTTTTT. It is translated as CASSERRGGTGELFF.

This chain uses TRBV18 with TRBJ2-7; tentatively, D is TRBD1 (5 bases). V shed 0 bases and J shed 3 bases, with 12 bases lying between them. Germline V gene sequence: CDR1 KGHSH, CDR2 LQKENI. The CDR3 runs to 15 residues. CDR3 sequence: CASSPPSRESYEQYF. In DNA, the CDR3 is TGTGCCAGCTCACCACCGTCCAGGGAAAGCTACGAGCAGTACTTC.

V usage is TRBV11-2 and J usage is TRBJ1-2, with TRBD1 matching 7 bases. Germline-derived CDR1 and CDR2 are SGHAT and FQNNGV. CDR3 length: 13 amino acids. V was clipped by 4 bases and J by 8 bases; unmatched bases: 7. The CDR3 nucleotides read TGTGCCAGCAGCTCCTCAGGGGGAGACGGCTACACCTTC. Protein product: CASSSSGGDGYTF. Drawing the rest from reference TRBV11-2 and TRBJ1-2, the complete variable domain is EAGVAQSPRYKIIEKRQSVAFWCNPISGHATLYWYQQILGQGPKLLIQFQNNGVVDDSQLPKDRFSAERLKGVDSTLKIQPAKLEDSAVYLCASSSSGGDGYTFGSGTRLTVV.

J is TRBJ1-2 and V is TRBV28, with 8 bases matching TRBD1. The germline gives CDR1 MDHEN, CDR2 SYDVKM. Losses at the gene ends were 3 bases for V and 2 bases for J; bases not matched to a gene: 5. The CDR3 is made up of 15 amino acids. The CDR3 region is CASSFTDRANYGYTF. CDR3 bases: TGTGCCAGCAGTTTCACGGACAGGGCCAACTATGGCTACACCTTC.

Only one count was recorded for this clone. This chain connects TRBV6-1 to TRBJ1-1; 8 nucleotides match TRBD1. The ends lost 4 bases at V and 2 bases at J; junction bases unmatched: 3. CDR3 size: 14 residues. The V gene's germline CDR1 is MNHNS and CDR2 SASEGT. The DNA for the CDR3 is TGTGCCAGCAGTGCCGGGACAGGAAACACTGAAGCTTTCTTT. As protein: CASSAGTGNTEAFF.

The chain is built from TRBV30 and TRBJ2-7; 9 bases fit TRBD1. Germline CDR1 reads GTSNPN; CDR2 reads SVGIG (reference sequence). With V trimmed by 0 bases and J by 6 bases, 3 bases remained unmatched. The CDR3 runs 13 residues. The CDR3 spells CAWSVRQGVEQYF. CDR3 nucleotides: TGTGCCTGGAGTGTACGACAGGGGGTCGAGCAGTACTTC.